The 26 T cell receptor beta chains listed next were all sequenced from one sample in a study of type 1 and type 2 diabetes patients. Genomic DNA was the PCR template. A primer set of 30 forward and 13 reverse primers amplified the CDR3. TCRdb passed the multiplex PCR reads through MiXCR, listing each CDR3 protein once. The sample consists of 270,000 or so distinct CDR3 sequences, approximately 50% of them appearing once. Sample: peripheral blood mononuclear cells (PBMCs). These TCRs come from a man aged 18 to 35 with type 2 diabetes.

This clonotype showed up just a few times. This chain links TRBV7-6 with TRBJ1-1; D is possibly TRBD1 (5 bases). The CDR3 covers 14 residues. The germline V gene encodes CDR1 SGHVS and CDR2 FNYEAQ. Between the trimmed V and J ends, which lost 5 bases and 6 bases, there was a span of 16 bases. CDR3 coding DNA: TGTGCCAGCAGCCCCTGGGGGAGGGACGCTGAAGCTTTCTTT. Translation gives CASSPWGRDAEAFF.

This clonotype was seen a handful of times. This chain links TRBV6-5 with TRBJ1-4; D not certain. V was trimmed by 2 bases and J by 0 bases, leaving 4 bases between them. This CDR3 has 14 amino acids. Germline CDR1 MNHEY, CDR2 SVGAGI. The CDR3 sequence: CASSYASTNEKLFF. CDR3 bases: TGTGCCAGCAGTTACGCCTCAACTAATGAAAAACTGTTTTTT.

This chain uses TRBV7-3 with TRBJ2-1; D may correspond to TRBD1 or TRBD2 (6 bases each). Trimming removed 5 bases from V and 15 bases from J, with 17 bases in between. Germline CDR1 SGHTA, CDR2 FQGTGA. CDR3 length: 12 amino acids. This CDR3 reads CASSPLTRGAFF. Here the CDR3 DNA reads TGTGCCAGCAGCCCCTTAACTAGGGGGGCGTTCTTC.

This chain uses TRBV20-1 with TRBJ2-5; TRBD2 agrees at 10 bases. The J call is doubtful: the DNA matches TRBJ2-1 better. The CDR3 spans 13 residues. CDR1 DFQATT and CDR2 SNEGSKA come from the germline V gene (reference sequence). In nucleotides, the CDR3 is TGCAGTGCTCCAGCGGGGGGGCCGTATGAGCAGTTCTTC. Protein product: CSAPAGGPYEQFF.

This clonotype appeared once. The chain has TRBV20-1 and TRBJ2-7, with 10 bases that match TRBD1. Germline CDR1 DFQATT, CDR2 SNEGSKA (reference sequence). This CDR3 has 13 residues. This CDR3 is CTIPGQGLYEQYF. DNA for the CDR3: TGCACCATACCGGGACAGGGGCTATACGAGCAGTACTTC.

The chain joins TRBV13 to TRBJ2-7; D unresolved. Germline CDR1 and CDR2: PRHDT and FYEKMQ (reference sequence). The CDR3 loop spans 14 amino acids. Trimming cost V 3 bases and J 2 bases, with 11 bases left between them. CDR3 bases: TGTGCCAGCAGCTTTCCGGCCCACCCCTACGAGCAGTACTTC. Translated, it gives CASSFPAHPYEQYF. Combining the CDR3 with reference TRBV13 and TRBJ2-7 gives the whole variable domain AAGVIQSPRHLIKEKRETATLKCYPIPRHDTVYWYQQGPGQDPQFLISFYEKMQSDKGSIPDRFSAQQFSDYHSELNMSSLELGDSALYFCASSFPAHPYEQYFGPGTRLTVT.

This chain uses TRBV9 with TRBJ2-3; 12 nucleotides line up with TRBD2. The CDR3 extends over 16 amino acids. The germline V gene has CDR1 SGDLS and CDR2 YYNGEE. J was trimmed by 0 bases and V by 3 bases; bases with no gene match: 2. The CDR3 DNA reads as TGTGCCAGCAGCGCCCTAGCGGGAGGGAGCACAGATACGCAGTATTTT. Protein product: CASSALAGGSTDTQYF.

The chain links TRBV6-1 to TRBJ1-1; no definite D call. Trimming removed 10 bases at V and 1 base at J, with 19 bases between. This CDR3 contains 15 residues. Germline V lookup: CDR1 MNHNS, CDR2 SASEGT. CDR3 residues: CATRRETLSNTEAFF. The CDR3 DNA follows: TGTGCCACCAGGAGGGAAACCCTTTCGAACACTGAAGCTTTCTTT.

The V and J genes are TRBV3-1 and TRBJ2-5; the D is unclear. V shed 0 bases and J shed 5 bases, with 13 bases lying between them. The germline gives CDR1 LGHDT, CDR2 YNNKEL (reference sequence). This CDR3 comprises 15 residues. CDR3 in amino acids: CASSQDLLARETQYF. The CDR3 bases are TGTGCCAGCAGCCAAGATCTCCTCGCTCGGGAGACCCAGTACTTC.

This chain uses TRBV11-2 with TRBJ1-1, with TRBD1 as a possible D gene (6 bases). Germline V CDR1 and CDR2: SGHAT, FQNNGV. CDR3 length equals 14 residues. The ends were cut back, 4 bases at V and 2 bases at J, with 11 bases in the middle. For the CDR3, the DNA is TGTGCCAGCAGCTCTACAGGGTACAACACTGAAGCTTTCTTT. Translation: CASSSTGYNTEAFF.

The chain uses TRBV27 and TRBJ1-6; 11 bases match TRBD1. The V segment lost 4 bases and the J segment 9 bases; nucleotides outside the gene matches: 2. Germline CDR1 is MNHEY and CDR2 is SMNVEV (reference sequence). The CDR3 runs to 14 residues. The CDR3 here is CASSSGQGASPLHF. The CDR3 DNA follows: TGTGCCAGCAGTTCCGGACAGGGGGCTTCACCCCTCCACTTT.

The chain couples TRBV15 to TRBJ1-2; no clear D. CDR3 length: 13 amino acids. Trimming removed 2 bases from V and 4 bases from J, with 8 bases in between. The germline V gene has CDR1 LNHNV and CDR2 YYDKDF (reference sequence). The CDR3: CATSRTRVYGYTF. The DNA of the CDR3 is TGTGCCACCAGCAGAACTAGGGTCTATGGCTACACCTTC.

This clonotype has a single count. Since the CDR3 does not end with the conserved phenylalanine or tryptophan, this likely comes from a read error. The rearrangement uses TRBV20-1 and TRBJ2-7, with unresolved D. Per the germline V gene, CDR1 is DFQATT and CDR2 is SNEGSKA (reference sequence). Between the trimmed V and J ends, which lost 3 bases and 2 bases, there was a span of 11 bases. The CDR3 is made up of 13 amino acids. In DNA, the CDR3 is TGCAGTGCTAGTGGGCACAGAACCTACGAGCAGTACTCC. It specifies CSASGHRTYEQYS.

CDR3 coding DNA: TGTGCCAGCAGCCCCCCCGCCGGGAAAGGAGAGACCCAGTACTTC. Residues: CASSPPAGKGETQYF. The chain employs TRBV9 and TRBJ2-7; tentative D call: TRBD2 (5 bases). The DNA end lines up better with TRBJ2-5; the J call may be wrong. Per the germline V gene, CDR1 is SGDLS and CDR2 is YYNGEE. The CDR3 loop spans 15 amino acids.

The chain uses TRBV2 and TRBJ2-1, with D perhaps being TRBD1 or TRBD2 (5 bases each). Trimming removed 3 bases from V and 6 bases from J, with 12 bases in between. The CDR3 consists of 14 residues. Germline CDR1 and CDR2: SNHLY and FYNNEI. The CDR3 protein is CASSDPGPLNEQFF. Here the CDR3 DNA reads TGTGCCAGCAGTGACCCGGGACCACTCAATGAGCAGTTCTTC.

The chain combines TRBV6-1 with TRBJ2-2; no clear D. CDR1 MNHNS and CDR2 SASEGT come from the germline V gene. The V and J ends lost 10 bases and 3 bases respectively, with 15 bases between them. The CDR3 spans 14 residues. The CDR3 is CATETRPDTGELFF. Here the CDR3 DNA reads TGTGCCACTGAGACCCGACCCGACACCGGGGAGCTGTTTTTT.

This clonotype was detected only once. This sequence joins TRBV19 and TRBJ2-6, with D possibly matching TRBD2 (5 bases). The CDR3 length is 15 residues. V lost 5 bases, J lost 8 bases, and 16 bases lay in between. Germline V gene data show CDR1 as LNHDA and CDR2 as SQIVND (reference sequence). This CDR3 is CASSRDTDGTNVLTF. The CDR3 DNA reads TGTGCCAGTAGTCGAGACACTGACGGGACCAACGTCCTGACTTTC.

This chain joins TRBV28 and TRBJ1-1, with 10 bases lining up with TRBD1. V gave up 3 bases and J gave up 8 bases; unmatched junction bases: 3. Looked up from germline, CDR1 is MDHEN and CDR2 is SYDVKM. The CDR3 extends over 13 amino acids. The CDR3 loop is CASSFVDRGEAFF. The CDR3 DNA is TGTGCCAGCAGTTTTGTGGACAGGGGGGAAGCTTTCTTT.

This rearrangement joins TRBV19 to TRBJ1-5; D is uncertain. This CDR3 spans 12 amino acids. Germline CDR1 and CDR2: LNHDA and SQIVND (reference sequence). Trimming took 5 bases from V and 9 from J, leaving 11 bases between them. CDR3 amino acids: CASSAGHLPQHF. In nucleotides, the CDR3 is TGTGCCAGTAGTGCGGGCCATCTGCCCCAGCATTTT.

This chain connects TRBV19 to TRBJ2-3, with 7 bases aligning to TRBD1. Losses at the gene ends were 3 bases for V and 5 bases for J; bases not matched to a gene: 8. CDR3 length: 15 residues. Germline CDR1 and CDR2: LNHDA and SQIVND (reference sequence). CDR3 loop: CASSMERGLLDTQYF. For the CDR3, the DNA is TGTGCCAGTAGTATGGAGAGGGGGCTGCTAGATACGCAGTATTTT. Complete variable domain (other parts from reference TRBV19 and TRBJ2-3): DGGITQSPKYLFRKEGQNVTLSCEQNLNHDAMYWYRQDPGQGLRLIYYSQIVNDFQKGDIAEGYSVSREKKESFPLTVTSAQKNPTAFYLCASSMERGLLDTQYFGPGTRLTVL.

The chain couples TRBV7-2 to TRBJ2-2; D possibly corresponds to TRBD2 (6 bases). In germline, CDR1 is SGHTA, CDR2 FQGNSA. The CDR3 runs to 15 residues. With 5 bases removed from V and 1 base from J, the gap between germline ends came to 11 bases. The CDR3 protein is CASSGGVVNTGELFF. CDR3 DNA sequence: TGTGCCAGCAGCGGAGGGGTTGTGAACACCGGGGAGCTGTTTTTT.

The chain employs TRBV20-1 and TRBJ2-7; 7 bases match TRBD2. Looked up from germline, CDR1 is DFQATT and CDR2 is SNEGSKA (reference sequence). This CDR3 comprises 21 residues. V trimming: 0 bases; J trimming: 2 bases; junction bases outside the gene matches: 25. CDR3 in DNA: TGCAGTGCTAGAGATCTCGCTGGGGGGGAAACCCTTTCTTTGAATCCCTACGAGCAGTACTTC. Its translation: CSARDLAGGETLSLNPYEQYF.

This chain links TRBV12-3 or TRBV12-4 with TRBJ1-1, with no clear D. The CDR3 length is 14 residues. Trimming pared 5 bases from V and 3 bases from J, leaving 13 bases between. The CDR3 loop reads CASSSTRGYTEAFF. CDR3 sequence (DNA): TGTGCCAGCAGTAGTACCCGGGGTTACACTGAAGCTTTCTTT.

This rearrangement joins TRBV24-1 to TRBJ2-2, with D unclear. V lost 1 base and J 2 bases, leaving 7 bases between the germline ends. The CDR3 is 15 residues long. Germline V gene lookup returns CDR1 KGHDR and CDR2 SFDVKD. The CDR3 sequence is CATSDLGINTGELFF. CDR3 DNA sequence: TGTGCCACCAGTGATTTAGGAATCAACACCGGGGAGCTGTTTTTT.

This clonotype has at least ten counts. CDR3 sequence reads: CSATDNYEAFF. In DNA form, the CDR3 reads TGCAGTGCTACTGACAACTATGAAGCTTTCTTT. The chain couples TRBV20-1 to TRBJ1-1; D gene unclear. CDR3 size: 11 residues. The germline V gene encodes CDR1 DFQATT and CDR2 SNEGSKA (reference sequence). Between the trimmed V and J ends, which lost 4 bases and 7 bases, there was a span of 10 bases.

The chain combines TRBV7-3 with TRBJ2-5; 7 bases fit TRBD2. V was pared by 2 bases and J by 5 bases, with 8 bases of the junction left unmatched. Germline-derived CDR1 and CDR2 are SGHTA and FQGTGA. This CDR3 region has 15 residues. The CDR3 loop reads CASSLGGNGGETQYF. The CDR3 DNA is TGTGCCAGCAGCTTAGGGGGGAACGGGGGGGAGACCCAGTACTTC.